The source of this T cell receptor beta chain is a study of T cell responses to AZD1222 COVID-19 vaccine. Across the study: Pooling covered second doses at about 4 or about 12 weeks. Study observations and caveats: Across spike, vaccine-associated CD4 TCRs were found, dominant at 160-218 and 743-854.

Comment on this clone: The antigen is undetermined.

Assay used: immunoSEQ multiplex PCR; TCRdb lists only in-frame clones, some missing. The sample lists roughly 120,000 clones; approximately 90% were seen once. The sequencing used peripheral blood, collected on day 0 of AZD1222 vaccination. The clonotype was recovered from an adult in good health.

CDR3 loop: CASSITQGARQPQHF. The DNA of the CDR3 is TGTGCCAGCAGCATTACACAGGGGGCGAGACAGCCCCAGCATTTT. The V and J genes are TRBV11-2 and TRBJ1-5; 9 bases line up with TRBD1. Germline values: CDR1 SGHAT, CDR2 FQNNGV. Unmatched junction bases numbered 9, after V lost 5 bases and J lost 7 bases. This CDR3 spans 15 amino acids.